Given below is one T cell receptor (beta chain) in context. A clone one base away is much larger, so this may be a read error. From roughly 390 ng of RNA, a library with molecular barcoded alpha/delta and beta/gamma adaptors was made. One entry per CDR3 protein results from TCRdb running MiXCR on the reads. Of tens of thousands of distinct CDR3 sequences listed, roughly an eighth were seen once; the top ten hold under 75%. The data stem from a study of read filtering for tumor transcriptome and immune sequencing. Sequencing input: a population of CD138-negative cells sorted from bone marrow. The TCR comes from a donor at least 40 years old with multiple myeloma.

The CDR3 region is CASCPEPRRVEQFF. CDR3 nucleotides: TGTGCCAGCTGCCCCGAACCCCGGAGGGTTGAGCAGTTCTTC. The V and J genes are TRBV9 and TRBJ2-1; D perhaps matches TRBD2 (6 bases). Per the germline V gene, CDR1 is SGDLS and CDR2 is YYNGEE. The CDR3 has 14 residues. The V gene lost 7 bases and the J gene lost 9 bases, with 20 bases spanning the gap.